The 20 T cell receptor beta chains below come from one sample, sequenced in a study of T cells in women clearing cervical HPV infection. TCRdb keeps only in-frame clones here, not all; method: immunoSEQ multiplex PCR. The table lists roughly 47,000 clones. The sample consisted of blood buffy coat. The receptors come from a woman aged 18 to 75 with a cervical HPV16 infection that either progressed to CIN3+ or cleared (not recorded which).

For this clone: The read falls 3 residues short of the CDR3 end, and the missing part is taken from the germline J gene. This chain links TRBV6-2 or TRBV6-3 with TRBJ2-2, with D unclear. Trimming removed 6 bases at V and 4 bases at J, with 21 bases between. Germline CDR1 is MNHEY and CDR2 is SVGEGT. The CDR3 has 17 residues. The sequenced part of the CDR3 DNA is TGTGCCAGCAGACGAGACTCAATAGCCTTCTCCACCGGGGAG. It is translated as CASRRDSIAFSTGE. The full CDR3 reads CASRRDSIAFSTGELFF.

Notes on this clone: The DNA ends 3 residues before the CDR3 does, and the rest of the CDR3 is filled in from the germline J gene. This chain joins TRBV5-1 and TRBJ2-5; D may be TRBD1 (5 bases). The V end was cut by 1 base, the J end by 3 bases, with 13 bases between. Germline assignment: CDR1 SGHRS and CDR2 YFSETQ. CDR3 length: 15 amino acids. This CDR3 is CASSLIGRAEETQYF. Incomplete CDR3 DNA: TGCGCCAGCAGCTTGATAGGCAGGGCGGAAGAGACC.

Note on this clone: Read coverage stops 3 residues before the CDR3 terminus; the germline J gene supplies the remainder. The rearrangement uses TRBV18 and TRBJ2-7; D unclear. The germline V gene encodes CDR1 KGHSH and CDR2 LQKENI. Trimming took off 0 bases at V and 2 bases at J, with 8 bases between the two ends. CDR3 length equals 14 residues. The sequenced CDR3 bases are TGTGCCAGCTCACCACCGCAAGGTCCCTACGAG. The encoded protein is CASSPPQGPYE. The entire CDR3 sequence reads CASSPPQGPYEQYF.

This CDR3 reads CASSFYLAGELFF. The covered CDR3 bases are TGTGCCAGCAGTTTTTATCTAGCCGGGGAG. The V gene is TRBV28, the J gene TRBJ2-2; unclear D gene. The read comes to an end 3 residues before the CDR3 does, leaving the germline J gene to fill in the end. This CDR3 has 13 residues. Germline V gene data show CDR1 as MDHEN and CDR2 as SYDVKM. The V end lost 3 bases, the J end lost 6 bases, and 8 bases lay between the germline ends. The full variable domain, rest sourced from reference TRBV28 and TRBJ2-2, is DVKVTQSSRYLVKRTGEKVFLECVQDMDHENMFWYRQDPGLGLRLIYFSYDVKMKEKGDIPEGYSVSREKKERFSLILESASTNQTSMYLCASSFYLAGELFFGEGSRLTVL.

Details on this clone: The read comes to an end 3 residues before the CDR3 does, leaving the germline J gene to fill in the end. The V gene is TRBV30, the J gene TRBJ2-4, with D tentatively TRBD2 (6 bases). The CDR3 length is 16 residues. Trimming shortened V by 4 bases and J by 3 bases, and 19 bases separated the two germline ends. Germline lookup yields CDR1 GTSNPN and CDR2 SVGIG (reference sequence). The covered CDR3 bases are TGTGCCTGGACGTATAGCGGCGGGCGAAGCAAAAACATT. Its translation: CAWTYSGGRSKNI. The whole CDR3 is CAWTYSGGRSKNIQYF.

On this clone: With the read ending 3 residues before the CDR3 end, the germline J gene is used to fill in that end. V is TRBV18 and J is TRBJ2-4, with 8 bases matching TRBD1. The CDR3 spans 16 residues. Germline CDR1 is KGHSH and CDR2 is LQKENI. The part of the CDR3 DNA that was read is TGTGCCAGCTCACAAACTGCCGGGACAGGAGCGGAAGGT. Its protein product is CASSQTAGTGAEG. The entire CDR3 reads CASSQTAGTGAEGQYF.

Concerning this clone: The DNA ends 3 residues before the CDR3 does, and the rest of the CDR3 is filled in from the germline J gene. This chain links TRBV2 with TRBJ2-3; no clear D gene. The germline gives CDR1 SNHLY, CDR2 FYNNEI. The CDR3 covers 13 residues. The CDR3 DNA, read in part, is TGTGCCACCGACAACGCGTATCAGGAGACG. Translating gives CATDNAYQET. The CDR3 in its entirety is CATDNAYQETQYF.

Concerning this clone itself: The read gets to within 3 residues of the CDR3 end, and the germline J gene fills in the rest. This chain joins TRBV19 and TRBJ2-3, with TRBD1 identical over 9 bases. The CDR3 consists of 15 residues. Losses at the gene ends were 7 bases for V and 5 bases for J; bases not matched to a gene: 10. Germline V CDR1 and CDR2: LNHDA, SQIVND (reference sequence). The sequenced part of the CDR3 DNA is TGTGCCAGTAAGGGAAGGACAGGGGAGAAAGATACG. It is translated as CASKGRTGEKDT. The complete CDR3 protein is CASKGRTGEKDTQYF.

About this clone: A junction boundary mismatches the germline segment, possibly from a read error. The CDR3 is cut off 3 residues early in the read; its end comes from the germline J gene. The chain employs TRBV7-7 and TRBJ2-5; TRBD2 is a possible D gene (5 bases). Germline V gene lookup returns CDR1 SSHAT and CDR2 FNYEAQ (reference sequence). The CDR3 extends over 14 amino acids. CDR3 bases read: TGTGCTAGCAGCGGTTACGGGGAAGGGGAGACC. This translates into CASSGYGEGET. Given in full, the CDR3 is CASSGYGEGETQYF.

In regard to this clone: The DNA ends 3 residues before the CDR3 does, and the rest of the CDR3 is filled in from the germline J gene. The V gene is TRBV5-1, the J gene TRBJ1-1; 10 positions agree with TRBD1. V gave up 3 bases and J gave up 0 bases; unmatched junction bases: 8. Germline CDR1 is SGHRS and CDR2 is YFSETQ. The CDR3 is made up of 17 amino acids. CDR3 region: CASSWAGQGTLNTEAFF. The CDR3 DNA, read in part, is TGCGCCAGCAGCTGGGCGGGACAGGGGACTCTGAACACTGAA.

A note on this clone: The read finishes 3 residues shy of the CDR3 end, and the germline J gene is used to complete it. The genes are TRBV2 and TRBJ1-4, with D maybe TRBD1 (5 bases). The CDR3 sequence is 14 residues long. The germline gives CDR1 SNHLY, CDR2 FYNNEI. Trimming removed 1 base at V and 8 bases at J, with 11 bases between. CDR3 DNA (partial): TGTGCCAGCAGTGAAGGCCAGGGTCGGGAAAAA. It yields the protein CASSEGQGREK. From start to end, the CDR3 is CASSEGQGREKLFF.

Worth noting for this clone: The read stops 3 residues short of the end of the CDR3; the missing end is completed from the germline J gene. J is TRBJ1-5 and V is TRBV18; D is perhaps TRBD1 (5 bases). The CDR3 is 15 amino acids. Per germline, CDR1 KGHSH and CDR2 LQKENI. Trimming removed 4 bases from V and 3 bases from J, with 13 bases in between. Partial CDR3 DNA: TGTGCCAGCTCACTGGGTACAGGCTTCAATCAGCCC. Translated: CASSLGTGFNQP. The complete CDR3 protein is CASSLGTGFNQPQHF.

In the case of this clone: Read data end 3 residues before the CDR3 end; the end is taken from the germline J gene. V gene TRBV29-1 combines with J gene TRBJ2-1, with a tentative D call TRBD1 (6 bases). The CDR3 is 12 residues long. Germline values: CDR1 SQVTM, CDR2 ANQGSEA. Trimming removed 8 bases at V and 5 bases at J, with 13 bases between. Incomplete CDR3 DNA: TGCAGCCCCCTAGAGGGGGACAATGAG. Its protein product is CSPLEGDNE. The entire CDR3 protein is CSPLEGDNEQFF.

Worth noting for this clone: The read terminates 3 residues ahead of where the CDR3 ends, so the germline J gene completes it. This rearrangement joins TRBV5-4 to TRBJ2-3, with TRBD2 matching over 9 bases. This CDR3 has 15 amino acids. CDR1 SGHNT and CDR2 YYREEE come from the germline V gene (reference sequence). V lost 0 bases to trimming and J lost 3 bases; unmatched junction nucleotides: 2. This chain's CDR3 is CASSLDSGRTDTQYF. Partial CDR3 DNA: TGTGCCAGCAGCTTGGACAGCGGGAGGACAGATACG. Combining the CDR3 with reference TRBV5-4 and TRBJ2-3 gives the whole variable domain ETGVTQSPTHLIKTRGQQVTLRCSSQSGHNTVSWYQQALGQGPQFIFQYYREEENGRGNFPPRFSGLQFPNYSSELNVNALELDDSALYLCASSLDSGRTDTQYFGPGTRLTVL.

To note about this clone: Read data end 3 residues before the CDR3 end; the end is taken from the germline J gene. V is TRBV5-1 and J is TRBJ1-5; possible D gene TRBD1, 5 bases. The V gene lost 0 bases and the J gene lost 5 bases, with 9 bases spanning the gap. The germline CDR1 and CDR2 sequences are SGHRS and YFSETQ. This CDR3 comprises 14 residues. The CDR3 here is CASSLESRDQPQHF. The sequenced part of the CDR3 DNA is TGCGCCAGCAGCTTGGAGTCCAGGGATCAGCCC.

Details on this clone: The sequence runs out 3 residues before the end of the CDR3; the remainder is reconstructed from the germline J gene. V usage is TRBV29-1 and J usage is TRBJ2-5, with D possibly being TRBD1 or TRBD2 (5 bases each). CDR1 and CDR2 (germline): SQVTM, ANQGSEA. Trimming took off 6 bases at V and 2 bases at J, with 13 bases between the two ends. This CDR3 has 13 amino acids. The DNA read from the CDR3 is TGCAGCGTGGAGGAGGACAAACAAGAGACC. Protein sequence: CSVEEDKQET. In full, the CDR3 is CSVEEDKQETQYF. Filled out from reference TRBV29-1 and TRBJ2-5, the complete variable domain reads SAVISQKPSRDICQRGTSLTIQCQVDSQVTMMFWYRQQPGQSLTLIATANQGSEATYESGFVIDKFPISRPNLTFSTLTVSNMSPEDSSIYLCSVEEDKQETQYFGPGTRLLVL.

Comments on this clone: The read is 3 residues too short to cover the CDR3 end, so that end is filled in from the germline J gene. The V gene is TRBV5-1, the J gene TRBJ2-5, with 8 bases matching TRBD1. The CDR3 spans 14 residues. Germline CDR1 is SGHRS and CDR2 is YFSETQ. The junction had 1 base not matched to a gene; V was cut back by 0 bases and J by 3 bases. The CDR3 loop is CASSLGQGKETQYF. The covered CDR3 bases are TGCGCCAGCAGCTTGGGACAGGGGAAAGAGACC.

For this clone: The CDR3 is cut off 3 residues early in the read; its end comes from the germline J gene. The rearrangement links TRBV5-6 to TRBJ1-5; TRBD1 is a possible D gene (5 bases). This CDR3 contains 13 residues. Trimming removed 4 bases from V and 3 bases from J, with 8 bases in between. CDR1 SGHDT and CDR2 YYEEEE come from the germline V gene. CDR3 DNA (partial): TGTGCCAGCAGCCAGGGCCCCAATCAGCCC. It is translated as CASSQGPNQP. The whole CDR3 reads CASSQGPNQPQHF.

Turning to this clone: The read finishes 3 residues shy of the CDR3 end, and the germline J gene is used to complete it. The chain has TRBV19 and TRBJ1-4; TRBD1 agrees at 9 bases. This CDR3 has 16 residues. Germline values: CDR1 LNHDA, CDR2 SQIVND (reference sequence). The CDR3 spells CASSRGTGLHNSPLFF. CDR3 DNA, as far as it was read: TGTGCCAGTAGTAGGGGGACAGGGCTGCATAATTCACCA.

Of note for this clone: At one end the junction does not follow the germline gene, possibly because of a read error. The read comes to an end 3 residues before the CDR3 does, leaving the germline J gene to fill in the end. The chain uses TRBV29-1 and TRBJ2-3; no clear D gene. Germline lookup yields CDR1 SQVTM and CDR2 ANQGSEA. This CDR3 is built from 12 residues. CDR3: CSVVHVPETQYF. The CDR3 DNA, read in part, is TGCAGCGTTGTCCACGTCCCAGAGACG.